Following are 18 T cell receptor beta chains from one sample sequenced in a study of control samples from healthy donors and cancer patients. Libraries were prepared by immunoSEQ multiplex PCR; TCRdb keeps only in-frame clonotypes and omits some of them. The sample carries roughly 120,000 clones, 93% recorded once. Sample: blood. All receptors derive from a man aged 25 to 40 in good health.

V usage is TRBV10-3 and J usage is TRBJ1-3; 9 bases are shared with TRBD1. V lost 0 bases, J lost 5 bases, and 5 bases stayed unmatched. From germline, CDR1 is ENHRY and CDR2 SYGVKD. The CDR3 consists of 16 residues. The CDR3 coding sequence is TGTGCCATCAGTGAGTCGAAGACAGGGGGTAGAAACACCATATATTTT. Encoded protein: CAISESKTGGRNTIYF.

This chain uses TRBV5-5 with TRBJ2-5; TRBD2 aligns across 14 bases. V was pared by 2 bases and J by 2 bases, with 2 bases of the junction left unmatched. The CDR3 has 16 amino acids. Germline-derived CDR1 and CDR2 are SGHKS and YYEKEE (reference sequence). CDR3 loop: CASSFRLAGGQETQYF. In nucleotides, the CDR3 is TGTGCCAGCAGCTTTAGACTAGCGGGGGGGCAAGAGACCCAGTACTTC.

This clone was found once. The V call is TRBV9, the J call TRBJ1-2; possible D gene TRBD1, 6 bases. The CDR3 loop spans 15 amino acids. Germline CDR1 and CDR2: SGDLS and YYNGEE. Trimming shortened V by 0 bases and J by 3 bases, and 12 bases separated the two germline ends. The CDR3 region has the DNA TGTGCCAGCAGCGTAGATACAGGGAGGGACTATGGCTACACCTTC. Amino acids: CASSVDTGRDYGYTF.

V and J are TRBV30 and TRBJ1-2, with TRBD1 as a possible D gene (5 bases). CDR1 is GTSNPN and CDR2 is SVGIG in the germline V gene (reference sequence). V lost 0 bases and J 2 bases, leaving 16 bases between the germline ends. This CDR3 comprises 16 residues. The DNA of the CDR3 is TGTGCCTGGAGTGTACGGGTCGGGGCTCCAAACTATGGCTACACCTTC. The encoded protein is CAWSVRVGAPNYGYTF. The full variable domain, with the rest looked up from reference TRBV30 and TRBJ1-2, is SQTIHQWPATLVQPVGSPLSLECTVEGTSNPNLYWYRQAAGRGLQLLFYSVGIGQISSEVPQNLSASRPQDRQFILSSKKLLLSDSGFYLCAWSVRVGAPNYGYTFGSGTRLTVV.

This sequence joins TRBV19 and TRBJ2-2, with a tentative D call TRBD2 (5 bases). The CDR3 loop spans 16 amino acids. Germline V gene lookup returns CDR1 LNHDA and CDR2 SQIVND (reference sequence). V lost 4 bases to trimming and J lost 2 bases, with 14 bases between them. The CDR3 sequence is CASSTGGQLNTGELFF. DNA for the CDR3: TGTGCCAGTAGTACAGGAGGCCAGTTAAACACCGGGGAGCTGTTTTTT.

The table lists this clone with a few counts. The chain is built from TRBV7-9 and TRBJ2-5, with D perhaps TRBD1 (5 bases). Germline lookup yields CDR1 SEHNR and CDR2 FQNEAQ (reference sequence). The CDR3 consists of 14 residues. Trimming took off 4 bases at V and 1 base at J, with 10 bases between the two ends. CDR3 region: CASSSWGLQETQYF. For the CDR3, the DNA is TGTGCCAGCAGCTCCTGGGGCCTCCAAGAGACCCAGTACTTC.

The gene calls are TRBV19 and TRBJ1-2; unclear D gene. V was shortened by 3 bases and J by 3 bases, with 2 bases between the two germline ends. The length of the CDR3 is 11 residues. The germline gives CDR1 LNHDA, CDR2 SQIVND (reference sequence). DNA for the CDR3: TGTGCCAGTAGTATCGACTATGGCTACACCTTC. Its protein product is CASSIDYGYTF.

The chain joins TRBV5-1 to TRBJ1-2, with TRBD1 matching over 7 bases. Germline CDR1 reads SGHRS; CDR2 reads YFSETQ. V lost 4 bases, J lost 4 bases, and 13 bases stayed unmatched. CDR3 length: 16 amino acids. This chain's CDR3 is CASSPDTKTGTYGYTF. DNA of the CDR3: TGCGCCAGCAGCCCAGATACAAAGACAGGGACCTATGGCTACACCTTC.

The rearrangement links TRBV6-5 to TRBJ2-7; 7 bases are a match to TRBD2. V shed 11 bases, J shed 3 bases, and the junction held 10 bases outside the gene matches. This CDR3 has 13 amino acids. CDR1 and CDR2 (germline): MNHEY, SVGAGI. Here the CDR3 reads CAVGHPGGYEQYV. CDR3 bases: TGTGCCGTAGGACATCCGGGGGGCTACGAGCAGTACGTC.

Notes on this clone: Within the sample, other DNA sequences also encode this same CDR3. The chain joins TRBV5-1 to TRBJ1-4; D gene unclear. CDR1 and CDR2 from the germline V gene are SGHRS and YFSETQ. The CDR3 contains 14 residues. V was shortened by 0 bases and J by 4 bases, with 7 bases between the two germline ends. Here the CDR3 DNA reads TGCGCCAGCAGCTTGGGAGGAAATAATGAAAAACTGTTTTTT. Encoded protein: CASSLGGNNEKLFF.

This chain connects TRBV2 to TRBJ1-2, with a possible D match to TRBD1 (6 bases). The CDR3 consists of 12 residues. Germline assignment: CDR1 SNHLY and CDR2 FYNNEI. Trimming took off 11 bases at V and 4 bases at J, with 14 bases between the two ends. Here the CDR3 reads CASIGGGYGYTF. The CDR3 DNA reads TGTGCCTCGATAGGGGGGGGCTATGGCTACACCTTC.

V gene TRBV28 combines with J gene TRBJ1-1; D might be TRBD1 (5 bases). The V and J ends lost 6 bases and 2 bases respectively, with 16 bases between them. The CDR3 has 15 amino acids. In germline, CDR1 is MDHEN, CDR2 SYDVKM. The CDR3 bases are TGTGCCAGCAGCTTGGGACCGATACCCAACACTGAAGCTTTCTTT. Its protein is CASSLGPIPNTEAFF.

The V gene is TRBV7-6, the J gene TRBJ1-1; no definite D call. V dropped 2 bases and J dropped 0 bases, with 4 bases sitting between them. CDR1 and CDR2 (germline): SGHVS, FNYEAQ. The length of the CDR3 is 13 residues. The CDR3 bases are TGTGCCAGCAGCTTATATCTGAACACTGAAGCTTTCTTT. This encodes CASSLYLNTEAFF.

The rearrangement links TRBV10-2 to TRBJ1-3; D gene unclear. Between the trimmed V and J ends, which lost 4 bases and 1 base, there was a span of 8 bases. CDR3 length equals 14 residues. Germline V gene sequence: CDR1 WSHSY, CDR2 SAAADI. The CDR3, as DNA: TGCGCCAGCAGTGCGGCGTTATCTGGAAACACCATATATTTT. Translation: CASSAALSGNTIYF.

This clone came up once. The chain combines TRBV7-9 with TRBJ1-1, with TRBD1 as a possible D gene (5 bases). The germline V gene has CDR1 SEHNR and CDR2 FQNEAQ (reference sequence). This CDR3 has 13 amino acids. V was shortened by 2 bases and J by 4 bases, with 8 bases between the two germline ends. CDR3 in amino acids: CASSLPGGTEAFF. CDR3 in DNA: TGTGCCAGCAGCTTACCGGGGGGCACTGAAGCTTTCTTT.

CDR3 DNA: TGCGCCAGTAAGACGTCGGCGGGGGTGGAGGTGACCCAGTACTTC. Amino acids: CASKTSAGVEVTQYF. The genes are TRBV5-1 and TRBJ2-5, with 7 positions matching TRBD2. With 8 bases clipped from V and 7 bases from J, the junction kept 17 bases outside the gene matches. The CDR3 consists of 15 residues. CDR1 and CDR2 from the germline V gene are SGHRS and YFSETQ.

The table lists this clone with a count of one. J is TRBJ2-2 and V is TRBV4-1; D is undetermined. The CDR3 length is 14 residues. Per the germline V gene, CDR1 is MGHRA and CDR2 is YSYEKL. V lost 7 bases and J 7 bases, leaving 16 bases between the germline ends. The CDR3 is CASMVDEVGGELFF. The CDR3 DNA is TGCGCCAGCATGGTCGATGAGGTCGGCGGGGAGCTGTTTTTT.

The CDR3 DNA reads TGTGCCAGCAGCCAAGAGAATAGCAATCAGCCCCAGCATTTT. Amino acids: CASSQENSNQPQHF. The chain uses TRBV3-1 (or the pseudogene TRBV3-2) and TRBJ1-5; unclear D gene. The length of the CDR3 is 14 residues. Germline values: CDR1 LGHDT, CDR2 YNNKEL (reference sequence). Trimming shortened V by 0 bases and J by 0 bases, and 3 bases separated the two germline ends.